Listed below are T cell receptor beta chains from one sample, sequenced in a study of blood T cells in healthy people across ages. Each CDR3 protein gets one entry after TCRdb re-called the 5' RACE reads with MiXCR. Among some 1.1 million distinct CDR3 sequences listed, 35% to 40% were seen once. Sequencing was done on a sample of blood. The receptors originated from a man younger than 35 in good health. The CDR3 runs from the conserved cysteine through the conserved F or W. The order of the fields is CDR3 DNA, CDR3 protein, D gene, V gene, J gene, clone size. A D gene is named only where the DNA matches it firmly. Rows may omit the clone size; those that give it use once, few, many or a size class.

CDR3 DNA: TGTGCCAGCAGTCCCCAGTACCACGAGCAGTACTTC
CDR3 protein: CASSPQYHEQYF
D gene: .
V gene: TRBV12-3/TRBV12-4
J gene: TRBJ2-7
clone size: few

CDR3 DNA: TGTGCCAGCAGCTCGTCGGACCACTCCTACAATGAGCAGTTCTTC
CDR3 protein: CASSSSDHSYNEQFF
D gene: .
V gene: TRBV12-3/TRBV12-4
J gene: TRBJ2-1
clone size: .

CDR3 DNA: TGCAGCGTTGCGGGTACAGGGAGCACTGAAGCTTTCTTT
CDR3 protein: CSVAGTGSTEAFF
D gene: .
V gene: TRBV29-1
J gene: TRBJ1-1
clone size: .

CDR3 DNA: TGTGCCAGCAGCTCCCTCGAGGGGAAGAGTAATGAAAAACTGTTTTTT
CDR3 protein: CASSSLEGKSNEKLFF
D gene: .
V gene: TRBV7-9
J gene: TRBJ1-4
clone size: .

CDR3 DNA: TGCAGTGCAGCAGGCGCGGTATATAACTATGGCTACACCTTC
CDR3 protein: CSAAGAVYNYGYTF
D gene: .
V gene: TRBV20-1
J gene: TRBJ1-2
clone size: .

CDR3 DNA: TGTGCCAGCAGTTATACTAGCGGGGGGGCCTTCTACATTGAGCAGTTCTTC
CDR3 protein: CASSYTSGGAFYIEQFF
D gene: TRBD2
V gene: TRBV6-2/TRBV6-3
J gene: TRBJ2-1
clone size: once

CDR3 DNA: TGTGCCAGCAGTTACGCAGGGCAGGGTGGGAGGTACACCTTC
CDR3 protein: CASSYAGQGGRYTF
D gene: .
V gene: TRBV6-5
J gene: TRBJ1-2
clone size: .

CDR3 DNA: TGTGCTAGTGGTCTCCAGGGTAGTAATCAGCCCCAGCATTTT
CDR3 protein: CASGLQGSNQPQHF
D gene: .
V gene: TRBV12-5
J gene: TRBJ1-5
clone size: many

CDR3 DNA: TGTGCCAGCAGCCAAGAGGTTCGGGTCCCGACACGGATCACAGATACGCAGTATTTT
CDR3 protein: CASSQEVRVPTRITDTQYF
D gene: .
V gene: TRBV4-2
J gene: TRBJ2-3
clone size: .

CDR3 DNA: TGCAGTGCTAGGAAGACTAGCGGGGGGGGTTCTAGCACAGATACGCAGTATTTT
CDR3 protein: CSARKTSGGGSSTDTQYF
D gene: TRBD2
V gene: TRBV20-1
J gene: TRBJ2-3
clone size: .

CDR3 DNA: TGTGCCAGCTCACCACTCTTCCCCCCCGAAACCAGGGCTCGCAATGAGCAGTTCTTC
CDR3 protein: CASSPLFPPETRARNEQFF
D gene: .
V gene: TRBV18
J gene: TRBJ2-1
clone size: .

CDR3 DNA: TGCGCCAGCAGCTTGGCCGGACAGGGGTCCACTGAAGCTTTCTTT
CDR3 protein: CASSLAGQGSTEAFF
D gene: TRBD1
V gene: TRBV5-1
J gene: TRBJ1-1
clone size: .

CDR3 DNA: TGTGCCAGCAGTCCGGACAGGACGAACACCGGGGAGCTGTTTTTT
CDR3 protein: CASSPDRTNTGELFF
D gene: TRBD1
V gene: TRBV12-3/TRBV12-4
J gene: TRBJ2-2
clone size: few

CDR3 DNA: TGCAGTGCTATACAGCCGGGGAAGTATGGCTACACCTTC
CDR3 protein: CSAIQPGKYGYTF
D gene: .
V gene: TRBV20-1
J gene: TRBJ1-2
clone size: .

CDR3 DNA: TGCAGTGCTAGAGACCTGGGGACTGGGGGCAACAATGAGCAGTTCTTC
CDR3 protein: CSARDLGTGGNNEQFF
D gene: .
V gene: TRBV20-1
J gene: TRBJ2-1
clone size: .

CDR3 DNA: TGTGCCAGCACTGGACAGGATGGTCTCTACGAGCAGTACTTC
CDR3 protein: CASTGQDGLYEQYF
D gene: TRBD1
V gene: TRBV12-3/TRBV12-4
J gene: TRBJ2-7
clone size: .

CDR3 DNA: TGTGCCAGCAGTAAGCTCGGCCCAACCGCCTATAGCAATCAGCCCCAGCATTTT
CDR3 protein: CASSKLGPTAYSNQPQHF
D gene: .
V gene: TRBV6-2/TRBV6-3
J gene: TRBJ1-5
clone size: once

CDR3 DNA: TGCGCCAGCAGCCAAGACGGAGGGGGCTACCTTCTCTATGGCTACACCTTC
CDR3 protein: CASSQDGGGYLLYGYTF
D gene: TRBD1
V gene: TRBV4-3
J gene: TRBJ1-2
clone size: .

CDR3 DNA: TGCAGTGCTGCCGGGACAAGCTATGGCTACACCTTC
CDR3 protein: CSAAGTSYGYTF
D gene: .
V gene: TRBV20-1
J gene: TRBJ1-2
clone size: few

CDR3 DNA: TGTGCCAGCCGCGGACAGGGGGCTGAAGCTTTCTTT
CDR3 protein: CASRGQGAEAFF
D gene: TRBD1
V gene: TRBV2
J gene: TRBJ1-1
clone size: .

CDR3 DNA: TGTGCCACCAGCAGAGAGGCCTACAATGAGCAGTACTTC
CDR3 protein: CATSREAYNEQYF
D gene: .
V gene: TRBV15
J gene: TRBJ2-7
clone size: .

CDR3 DNA: TGTGCCAGCAGTGATCCGGGACTAGCGGGGACAGATACGCAGTATTTT
CDR3 protein: CASSDPGLAGTDTQYF
D gene: TRBD2
V gene: TRBV6-2/TRBV6-3
J gene: TRBJ2-3
clone size: .

CDR3 DNA: TGTGCCATGAGGGGGGGATCGCCCACCGGGGAGCTGTTTTTT
CDR3 protein: CAMRGGSPTGELFF
D gene: .
V gene: TRBV10-3
J gene: TRBJ2-2
clone size: once

CDR3 DNA: TGTGCCAGCTCGCTCGGGACACCCGTAAACAATGAGCAGTTCTTC
CDR3 protein: CASSLGTPVNNEQFF
D gene: .
V gene: TRBV18
J gene: TRBJ2-1
clone size: many

CDR3 DNA: TGTGCCAGCAGCATTGACAGGGATCGGCCCCAGCATTTT
CDR3 protein: CASSIDRDRPQHF
D gene: TRBD1
V gene: TRBV11-1
J gene: TRBJ1-5
clone size: .

CDR3 DNA: TGTGCCAGCAGCTCCACCGGGACAGTACCGGACGAGGGCTACACCTTC
CDR3 protein: CASSSTGTVPDEGYTF
D gene: TRBD1
V gene: TRBV5-5
J gene: TRBJ1-2
clone size: .

CDR3 DNA: TGCGCCAGCAGCCTGACAGACAGGATTCCAGATACGCAGTATTTT
CDR3 protein: CASSLTDRIPDTQYF
D gene: .
V gene: TRBV5-1
J gene: TRBJ2-3
clone size: .

CDR3 DNA: TGTGCCAGCAGCCCCCGGACAGGGGACGACTGTGGCTACACCTTC
CDR3 protein: CASSPRTGDDCGYTF
D gene: TRBD1
V gene: TRBV7-9
J gene: TRBJ1-2
clone size: .

CDR3 DNA: TGTGCCAGCAGTCACAATCCGGGACAGGGAAAAGAGACCCAGTTCTTC
CDR3 protein: CASSHNPGQGKETQFF
D gene: TRBD1
V gene: TRBV6-5
J gene: TRBJ2-1
clone size: .

CDR3 DNA: TGTGCCAGCAGTATGGACAGGGTCTACACCTTC
CDR3 protein: CASSMDRVYTF
D gene: TRBD1
V gene: TRBV12-3/TRBV12-4
J gene: TRBJ1-2
clone size: .

CDR3 DNA: TGTGCCAGCAGCTTCCTAGGGGCCGCGCAGTTCTTC
CDR3 protein: CASSFLGAAQFF
D gene: .
V gene: TRBV7-2
J gene: TRBJ2-1
clone size: .